The source of this T cell receptor (beta chain) is a study of T cells expressing NK-cell markers. TCRdb reprocessed the 5' RACE reads and keeps a single row for each CDR3 protein, giving no DNA. The table lists about 540,000 distinct CDR3 sequences. The CDR3 covers 13 residues. The origin of this receptor is a man in his late teens or twenties in good health. This chain joins TRBV12-3 or TRBV12-4 and TRBJ2-5; the D call of TRBD1 rests on TCRdb alone, since no DNA is present to check it. Sequenced input: blood T cells: a sorted CD56 or NKG2C T cell subset, CD4+ or CD8+ T cells, or bulk PBMC T cells (not recorded which). This chain's CDR3 is CASSFTDRETQYF.